This T cell receptor (beta chain) derives from a study of T cell repertoires in cytomegalovirus infection. About the research overall: Public TCR beta signatures indicated both CMV infection and matching HLA type.

TCRdb recomputed calls from the reads with MiXCR, one row per CDR3 protein. Found here are some 310,000 distinct CDR3 sequences, around 25% of them singletons; the top ten hold about 14%. This clonotype came up a few times. Its antigen is still unknown. This sample comprised cultured PBMCs, obtained from culture after CMV antigen stimulation. The origin of this receptor is a human donor in good health (CMV status not recorded). Some clones in this sample may be carry-over from other donors' samples.

CDR3 bases: TGTGCCAGCAACGAGGGTAGCAATCAGCCCCAGCATTTT. It translates to CASNEGSNQPQHF. This chain joins TRBV12-3 or TRBV12-4 and TRBJ1-5; no firm D call. Trimming pared 7 bases from V and 0 bases from J, leaving 7 bases between. The CDR3 extends over 13 amino acids.